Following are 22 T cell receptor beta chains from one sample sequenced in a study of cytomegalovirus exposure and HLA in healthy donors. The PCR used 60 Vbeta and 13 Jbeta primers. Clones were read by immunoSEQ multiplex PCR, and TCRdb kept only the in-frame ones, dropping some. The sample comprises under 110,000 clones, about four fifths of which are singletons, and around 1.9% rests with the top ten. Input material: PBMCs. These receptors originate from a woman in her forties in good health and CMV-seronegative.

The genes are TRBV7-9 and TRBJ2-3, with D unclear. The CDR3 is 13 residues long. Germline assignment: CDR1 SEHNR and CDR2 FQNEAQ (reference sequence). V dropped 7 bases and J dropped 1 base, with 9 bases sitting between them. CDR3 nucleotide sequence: TGTGCCAGCACTAGAGCCGGCACAGATACGCAGTATTTT. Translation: CASTRAGTDTQYF.

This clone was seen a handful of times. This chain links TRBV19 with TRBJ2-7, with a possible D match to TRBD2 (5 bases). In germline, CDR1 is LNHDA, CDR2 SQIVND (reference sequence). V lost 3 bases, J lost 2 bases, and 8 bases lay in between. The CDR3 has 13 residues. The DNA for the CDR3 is TGTGCCAGTAGTATGGAGCGGACCTACGAGCAGTACTTC. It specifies CASSMERTYEQYF. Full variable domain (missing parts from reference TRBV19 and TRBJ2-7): DGGITQSPKYLFRKEGQNVTLSCEQNLNHDAMYWYRQDPGQGLRLIYYSQIVNDFQKGDIAEGYSVSREKKESFPLTVTSAQKNPTAFYLCASSMERTYEQYFGPGTRLTVT.

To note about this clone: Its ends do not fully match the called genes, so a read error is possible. This CDR3 reads CASSSRGLSFDTQCF. The CDR3 DNA reads TGTGCCAGCAGCTCCAGGGGACTATCGTTCGATACGCAGTGTTTT. The V and J genes are TRBV7-8 and TRBJ2-3, with a tentative D call TRBD2 (7 bases). The CDR3 totals 15 residues. Germline assignment: CDR1 SGHVS and CDR2 FQNEAQ.

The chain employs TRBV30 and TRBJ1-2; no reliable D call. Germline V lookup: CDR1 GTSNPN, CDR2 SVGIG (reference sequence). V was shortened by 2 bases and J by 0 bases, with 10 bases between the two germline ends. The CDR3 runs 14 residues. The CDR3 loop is CAWSPRRANYGYTF. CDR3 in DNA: TGTGCCTGGAGTCCGCGGCGAGCTAACTATGGCTACACCTTC.

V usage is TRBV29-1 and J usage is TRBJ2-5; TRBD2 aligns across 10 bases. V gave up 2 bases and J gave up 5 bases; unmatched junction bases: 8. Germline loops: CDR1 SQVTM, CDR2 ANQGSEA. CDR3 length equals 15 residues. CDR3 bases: TGCAGCGTTGAAACTCTAGCGGGAGTGGGGGAGACCCAGTACTTC. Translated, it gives CSVETLAGVGETQYF.

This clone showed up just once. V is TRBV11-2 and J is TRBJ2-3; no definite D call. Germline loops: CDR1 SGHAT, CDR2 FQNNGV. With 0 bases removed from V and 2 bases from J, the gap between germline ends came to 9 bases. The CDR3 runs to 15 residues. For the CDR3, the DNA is TGTGCCAGCAGCTTAGATCGAGGCCTCACAGATACGCAGTATTTT. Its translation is CASSLDRGLTDTQYF.

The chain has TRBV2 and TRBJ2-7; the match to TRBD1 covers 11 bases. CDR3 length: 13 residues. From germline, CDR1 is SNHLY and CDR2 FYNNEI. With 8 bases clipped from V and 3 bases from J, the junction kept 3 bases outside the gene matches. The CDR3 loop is CASGQGAFYEQYF. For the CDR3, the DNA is TGTGCCAGCGGACAGGGGGCATTCTACGAGCAGTACTTC.

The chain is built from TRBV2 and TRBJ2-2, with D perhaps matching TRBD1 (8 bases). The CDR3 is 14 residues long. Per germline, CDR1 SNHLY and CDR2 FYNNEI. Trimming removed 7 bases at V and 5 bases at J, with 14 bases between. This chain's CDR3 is CASIGQGGTGELFF. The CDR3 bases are TGTGCCAGCATCGGACAGGGAGGGACCGGGGAGCTGTTTTTT.

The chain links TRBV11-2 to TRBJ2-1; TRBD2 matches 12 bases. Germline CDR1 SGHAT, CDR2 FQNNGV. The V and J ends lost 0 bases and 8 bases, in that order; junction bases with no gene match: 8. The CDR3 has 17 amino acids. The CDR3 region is CASSLDTGLAGRDEQFF. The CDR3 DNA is TGTGCCAGCAGCTTAGATACCGGACTAGCGGGAAGGGATGAGCAGTTCTTC.

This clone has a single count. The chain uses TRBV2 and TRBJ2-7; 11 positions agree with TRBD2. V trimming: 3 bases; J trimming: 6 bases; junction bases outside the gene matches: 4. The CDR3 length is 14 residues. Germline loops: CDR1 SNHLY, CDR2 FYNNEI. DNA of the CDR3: TGTGCCAGCAGTGAGTCCGGACTAGCGGGCGAGCAGTACTTC. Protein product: CASSESGLAGEQYF.

The CDR3, as DNA: TGTGCCAGCAGCACCGGGACAGGGTTCGTGGGGGATCAGCCCCAGCATTTT. Its translation: CASSTGTGFVGDQPQHF. This chain links TRBV7-8 with TRBJ1-5; 9 bases agree with TRBD1. The CDR3 sequence is 17 residues long. The V gene's germline CDR1 is SGHVS and CDR2 FQNEAQ. V shed 5 bases, J shed 5 bases, and the junction held 13 bases outside the gene matches.

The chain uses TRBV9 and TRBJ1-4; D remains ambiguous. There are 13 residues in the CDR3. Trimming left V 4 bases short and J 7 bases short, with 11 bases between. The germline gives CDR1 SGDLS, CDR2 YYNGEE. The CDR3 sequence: CASSRGIAEKLFF. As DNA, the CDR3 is TGTGCCAGCAGCCGGGGAATAGCTGAAAAACTGTTTTTT.

This CDR3 is CASSLNSLDVDEQFF. In DNA form, the CDR3 reads TGCGCCAGCAGCTTGAATTCGTTAGATGTCGATGAGCAGTTCTTC. The genes are TRBV5-1 and TRBJ2-1, with D unclear. The CDR3 is made up of 15 amino acids. Looked up from germline, CDR1 is SGHRS and CDR2 is YFSETQ. V gave up 1 base and J gave up 8 bases, with 16 bases separating them.

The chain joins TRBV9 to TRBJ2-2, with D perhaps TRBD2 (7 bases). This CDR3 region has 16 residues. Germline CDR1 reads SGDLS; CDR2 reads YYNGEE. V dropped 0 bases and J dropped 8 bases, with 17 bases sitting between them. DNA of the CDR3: TGTGCCAGCAGCGTAGCTATCGGGGGGCGAGGTGGGGAGCTGTTTTTT. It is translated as CASSVAIGGRGGELFF.

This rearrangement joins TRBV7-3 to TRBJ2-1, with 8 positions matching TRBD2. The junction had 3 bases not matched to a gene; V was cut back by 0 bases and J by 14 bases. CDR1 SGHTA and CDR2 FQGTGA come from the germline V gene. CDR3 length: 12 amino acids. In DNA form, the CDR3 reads TGTGCCAGCAGCTTAACCGGGGGGGAGGAGTTCTTC. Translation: CASSLTGGEEFF.

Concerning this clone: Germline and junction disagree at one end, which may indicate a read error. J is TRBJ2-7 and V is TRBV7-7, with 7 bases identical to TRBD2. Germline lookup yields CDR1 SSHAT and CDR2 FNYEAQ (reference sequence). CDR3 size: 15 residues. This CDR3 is CASSLDFSGVYEQYF. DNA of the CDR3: TGTGCTAGCAGCTTAGACTTCAGCGGGGTCTACGAGCAGTACTTC.

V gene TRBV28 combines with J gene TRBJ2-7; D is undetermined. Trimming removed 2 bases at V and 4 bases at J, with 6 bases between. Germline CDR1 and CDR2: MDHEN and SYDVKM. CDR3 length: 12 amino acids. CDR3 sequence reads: CASSLMRYEQYF. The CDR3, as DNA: TGTGCCAGCAGTTTAATGAGGTACGAGCAGTACTTC.

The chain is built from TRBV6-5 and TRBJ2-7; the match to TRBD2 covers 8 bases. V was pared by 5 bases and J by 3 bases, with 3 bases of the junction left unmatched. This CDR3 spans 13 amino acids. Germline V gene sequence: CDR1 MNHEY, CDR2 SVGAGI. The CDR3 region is CASSKRGNYEQYF. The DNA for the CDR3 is TGTGCCAGCAGTAAGCGGGGGAACTACGAGCAGTACTTC.

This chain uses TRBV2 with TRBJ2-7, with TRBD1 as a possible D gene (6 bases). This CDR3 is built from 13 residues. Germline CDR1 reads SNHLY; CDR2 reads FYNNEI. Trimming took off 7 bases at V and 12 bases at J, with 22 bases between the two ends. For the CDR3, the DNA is TGTGCCAGCATGGATCTGGGGGCGGGTTTTGTGTACTTC. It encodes CASMDLGAGFVYF.

Here the CDR3 DNA reads TGTGCCAGCAGTTACCGGGACAGGGGAAATGGCTACACCTTC. Residues: CASSYRDRGNGYTF. The chain combines TRBV6-6 with TRBJ1-2; TRBD1 aligns across 10 bases. Germline V lookup: CDR1 MNHNY, CDR2 SVGAGI (reference sequence). The CDR3 totals 14 residues. V lost 2 bases, J lost 6 bases, and 3 bases stayed unmatched.

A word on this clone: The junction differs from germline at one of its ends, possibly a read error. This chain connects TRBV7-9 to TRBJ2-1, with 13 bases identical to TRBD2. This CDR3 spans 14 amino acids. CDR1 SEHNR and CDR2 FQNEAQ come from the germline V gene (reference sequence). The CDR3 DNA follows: TGTTCCAGCAGCTCAACTAGCGGGGGGGCCAAGGAGTTCTTC. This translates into CSSSSTSGGAKEFF.

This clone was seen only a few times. Here the CDR3 DNA reads TGTGCCAGTAGTAGCACTAGCGGGGGGACAGATACGCAGTATTTT. Its translation: CASSSTSGGTDTQYF. The J gene is TRBJ2-3, the V gene TRBV19; 12 nucleotides agree with TRBD2. After removal of 4 bases from V and 3 bases from J, the junction contained 2 bases not matched to a gene. Germline CDR1 reads LNHDA; CDR2 reads SQIVND (reference sequence). This CDR3 contains 15 residues.